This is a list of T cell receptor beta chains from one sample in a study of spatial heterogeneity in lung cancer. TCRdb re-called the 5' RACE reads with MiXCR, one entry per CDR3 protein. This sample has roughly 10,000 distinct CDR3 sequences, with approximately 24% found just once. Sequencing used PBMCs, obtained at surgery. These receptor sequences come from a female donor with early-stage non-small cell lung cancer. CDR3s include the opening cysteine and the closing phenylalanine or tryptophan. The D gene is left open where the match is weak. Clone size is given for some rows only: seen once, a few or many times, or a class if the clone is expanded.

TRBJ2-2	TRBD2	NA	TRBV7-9	TGTGCCAGCAGCTTAAGACTAGCGGGAGTGAGAGGCACCGGGGAGCTGTTTTTT	CASSLRLAGVRGTGELFF
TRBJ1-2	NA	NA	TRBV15	TGTGCCACCAGCAGAGAGGACAAAGTCTATGGCTACACCTTC	CATSREDKVYGYTF
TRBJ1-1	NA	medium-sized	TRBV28	TGTGCCAGCAGTCCAAATCGGTGGACGGCTCCGACTGAAGCTTTCTTT	CASSPNRWTAPTEAFF
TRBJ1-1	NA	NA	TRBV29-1	TGCAGCGTTGATGCAGGATTGAACACTGAAGCTTTCTTT	CSVDAGLNTEAFF
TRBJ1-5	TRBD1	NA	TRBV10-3	TGTGCCATCAGGGACAGGGACAATCAGCCCCAGCATTTT	CAIRDRDNQPQHF
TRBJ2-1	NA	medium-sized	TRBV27	TGTGCCAGCAGTCTGGGACACCCGATCTACAATGAGCAGTTCTTC	CASSLGHPIYNEQFF
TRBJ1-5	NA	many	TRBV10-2	TGCGCCAGCAGTGTAATTTCCGGTCAGCCCCAGCATTTT	CASSVISGQPQHF
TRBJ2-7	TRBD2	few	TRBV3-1	TGTGCCAGCAGCCAAGATGCTCTAGCGCCCGGGGGGGAGCAGTACTTC	CASSQDALAPGGEQYF
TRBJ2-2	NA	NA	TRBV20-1	TGCAGTGCTAGGACTGGCCCCGGGGAGCTGTTTTTT	CSARTGPGELFF
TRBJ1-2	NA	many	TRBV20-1	TGCAGTGGGGTCGGGGCTAACTATGGCTACACCTTC	CSGVGANYGYTF
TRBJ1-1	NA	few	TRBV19	TGTGCCAGTAGTAAGGAAGGACCCACTGAAGCTTTCTTT	CASSKEGPTEAFF
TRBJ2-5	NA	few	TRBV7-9	TGTGCCAGCAGCTCCCGGGTAGGGGAGACCCAGTACTTC	CASSSRVGETQYF
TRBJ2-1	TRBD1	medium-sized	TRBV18	TGTGCCAGCTCACGGGGGACAGAAAAAGCCAATGAGCAGTTCTTC	CASSRGTEKANEQFF
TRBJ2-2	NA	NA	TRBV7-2	TGTGCCAGCAGCTTAGCTCCGGTCGCGAACACCGGGGAGCTGTTTTTT	CASSLAPVANTGELFF
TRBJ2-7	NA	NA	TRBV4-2	TGTGCCAGCAGCCAAGTCGCCAGCTACGAGCAGTACTTC	CASSQVASYEQYF
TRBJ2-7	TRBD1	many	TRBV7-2	TGTGCCAGCAGCTTGGGGACAGGGTACGAGCAGTACTTC	CASSLGTGYEQYF
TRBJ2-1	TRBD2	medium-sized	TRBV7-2	TGTGCCAGCAGCTCTGAAGCGGGAGGAGCGTTGGATGAGCAGTTCTTC	CASSSEAGGALDEQFF
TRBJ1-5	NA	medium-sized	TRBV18	TGTGCCAGCTCACTGGGGGCAGGGAATCAGCCCCAGCATTTT	CASSLGAGNQPQHF
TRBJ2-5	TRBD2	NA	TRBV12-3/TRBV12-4	TGTGCCAGCAGTTTAGGGCGGGAGGGGACCCAGTACTTC	CASSLGREGTQYF
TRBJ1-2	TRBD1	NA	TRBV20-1	TGCAGTGCTAGTCGGGACAGGGTTATTGCCTATGGCTACACCTTC	CSASRDRVIAYGYTF
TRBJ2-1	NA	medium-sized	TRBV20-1	TGCAGTGCTAGTGGTTACAATGAGCAGTTCTTC	CSASGYNEQFF
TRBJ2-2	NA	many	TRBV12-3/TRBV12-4	TGTGCCAGCCTCATGGGGGGCACCGGGGAGCTGTTTTTT	CASLMGGTGELFF
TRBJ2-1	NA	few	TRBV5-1	TGCGCCAGCAGCCAAAATTGGGGCAATGAGCAGTTCTTC	CASSQNWGNEQFF
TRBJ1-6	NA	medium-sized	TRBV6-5	TGTGCCAGCAGTGATCTGGACTCACCCCTCCACTTT	CASSDLDSPLHF
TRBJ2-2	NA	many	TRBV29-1	TGCAGCGTTGATGGCAGGGTCCCCGGGGAGCTGTTTTTT	CSVDGRVPGELFF
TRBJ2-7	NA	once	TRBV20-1	TGCAGTGCTAGTGGGGTCAGTCAGTACGAGCAGTACTTC	CSASGVSQYEQYF
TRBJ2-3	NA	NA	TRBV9	TGTGCCAGCAGCGCTAGCGGCACAGATACGCAGTATTTT	CASSASGTDTQYF
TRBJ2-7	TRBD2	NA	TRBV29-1	TGCAGCGTTGGGGTGGGAGGGTCCTACGAGCAGTACTTC	CSVGVGGSYEQYF
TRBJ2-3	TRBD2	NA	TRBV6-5	TGTGCCAGCAGTTACGGCCTAGCGGGAGGGCCTGGTACAGATACGCAGTATTTT	CASSYGLAGGPGTDTQYF
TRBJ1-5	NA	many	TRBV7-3	TGTGCCAGCAGTTCGGACGGGAATCAGCCCCAGCATTTT	CASSSDGNQPQHF
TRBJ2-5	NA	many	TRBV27	TGTGCCAGCAGTTTATCCGGGTGGGAGACCCAGTACTTC	CASSLSGWETQYF
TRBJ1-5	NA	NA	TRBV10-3	TGTGCCATCAGTGAAAACAGGGATCAGCCCCAGCATTTT	CAISENRDQPQHF
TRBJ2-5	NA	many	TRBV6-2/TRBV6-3	TGTGCCAGCAGTTCTTTCGAGACCCAGTACTTC	CASSSFETQYF
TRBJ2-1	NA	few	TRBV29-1	TGCAGCGCCGCTCAGCAGAGCTCCTACAATGAGCAGTTCTTC	CSAAQQSSYNEQFF
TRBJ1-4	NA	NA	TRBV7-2	TGTGCCAGCAGCTTAGACAGGGTCAAACTGTTTTTT	CASSLDRVKLFF
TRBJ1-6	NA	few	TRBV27	TGTGCCAGCAGTTTAAGGGACCTCTCCTATAATTCACCCCTCCACTTT	CASSLRDLSYNSPLHF
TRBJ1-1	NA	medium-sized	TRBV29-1	TGCAGCGTGAGGCCGGGAACTGAAGCTTTCTTT	CSVRPGTEAFF
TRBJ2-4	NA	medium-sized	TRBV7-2	TGTGCCAGCGGCCCCGGGACACCAAACATTCAGTACTTC	CASGPGTPNIQYF
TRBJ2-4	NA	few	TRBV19	TGTGCCAGTAGACCGCAGGGGATAGCCAAAAACATTCAGTACTTC	CASRPQGIAKNIQYF